The 28 T cell receptor beta chains below were found in one sample sequenced in a study of blood T cell repertoires in COVID-19. Clones were sequenced by immunoSEQ multiplex PCR, and TCRdb holds only the in-frame ones, with some missing. The profile shows about 170,000 clones, about 93% of them singletons. The sample consisted of peripheral blood. The origin of the receptors is a woman aged 45-59 years with acute or convalescent COVID-19.

The rearrangement uses TRBV3-1 (or the pseudogene TRBV3-2) and TRBJ1-6; the D gene is possibly TRBD1 (5 bases). The CDR3 extends over 18 amino acids. The ends were cut back, 1 base at V and 7 bases at J, with 20 bases in the middle. CDR1 is LGHDT, CDR2 YNNKEL, per germline (reference sequence). The CDR3 DNA reads as TGTGCCAGCAGCCAAGTATCCTCCGGCGGGGGAGGGAATTCACCCCTCCACTTT. Its protein product is CASSQVSSGGGGNSPLHF.

In this sample, this clone turned up once. The V gene is TRBV18, the J gene TRBJ1-1; D is perhaps TRBD1 (5 bases). V was pared by 3 bases and J by 1 base, with 12 bases between. The CDR3 runs to 15 residues. Germline V lookup: CDR1 KGHSH, CDR2 LQKENI. CDR3 nucleotide sequence: TGTGCCAGCTCACCGGGGGGTCCCTCGAACACTGAAGCTTTCTTT. Its translation: CASSPGGPSNTEAFF.

The chain couples TRBV24-1 to TRBJ2-3; TRBD1 aligns across 7 bases. This CDR3 comprises 14 residues. V lost 2 bases and J lost 3; bases outside the gene matches: 1. The germline CDR1 and CDR2 sequences are KGHDR and SFDVKD. The CDR3 DNA reads as TGTGCCACCAGTGATTCGACAGGGACAGATACGCAGTATTTT. Translation: CATSDSTGTDTQYF.

The chain has TRBV7-2 and TRBJ1-3, with 9 positions matching TRBD1. The germline gives CDR1 SGHTA, CDR2 FQGNSA. Trimming cost V 5 bases and J 4 bases; bases outside gene matches: 6. This CDR3 contains 15 residues. CDR3 sequence: CASSVQGAQGNTIYF. The CDR3 DNA reads as TGTGCCAGCAGCGTACAGGGGGCGCAGGGAAACACCATATATTTT.

The chain has TRBV6-5 and TRBJ1-4, with D hard to call. The length of the CDR3 is 15 residues. CDR1 is MNHEY, CDR2 SVGAGI, per germline. Trimming took 2 bases from V and 0 from J, leaving 7 bases between them. The CDR3 DNA sequence: TGTGCCAGCAGTTACCTGTTTGCAACTAATGAAAAACTGTTTTTT. This translates into CASSYLFATNEKLFF.

V is TRBV7-8 and J is TRBJ2-7; 8 nucleotides line up with TRBD2. The CDR3 contains 15 residues. V lost 1 base, J lost 7 bases, and 9 bases stayed unmatched. Per germline, CDR1 SGHVS and CDR2 FQNEAQ. The chain's CDR3 is CASSLGTGGPREQYF. CDR3 DNA sequence: TGTGCCAGCAGCTTAGGTACGGGAGGGCCTAGGGAGCAGTACTTC.

The chain is built from TRBV3-1 (or the pseudogene TRBV3-2) and TRBJ1-3, with TRBD1 matching over 8 bases. The CDR3 spans 16 residues. Germline assignment: CDR1 LGHDT and CDR2 YNNKEL (reference sequence). The trim removed 4 bases at V and 2 bases at J, leaving 7 bases unmatched. CDR3 in amino acids: CASSPGQGSPGNTIYF. In DNA, the CDR3 is TGTGCCAGCAGCCCTGGACAGGGAAGCCCTGGAAACACCATATATTTT.

The chain carries TRBV11-1 and TRBJ1-1, with 8 bases matching TRBD1. The CDR3 is made up of 15 amino acids. The trim removed 3 bases at V and 0 bases at J, leaving 3 bases unmatched. The V gene's germline CDR1 is SGHAT and CDR2 FQDESV (reference sequence). The CDR3, as DNA: TGTGCCAGCAGCTTCGGACAGGGAGTGAACACTGAAGCTTTCTTT. It yields the protein CASSFGQGVNTEAFF.

This clone was counted a single time. This sequence joins TRBV2 and TRBJ1-5, with TRBD1 matching over 7 bases. CDR1 SNHLY and CDR2 FYNNEI come from the germline V gene. The CDR3 length is 15 residues. After removal of 5 bases from V and 4 bases from J, the junction contained 8 bases not matched to a gene. This CDR3 is CASSNPWDSNQPQHF. Written as DNA, the CDR3 is TGTGCCAGCAGTAATCCTTGGGACAGTAATCAGCCCCAGCATTTT.

The V gene is TRBV19, the J gene TRBJ1-2; tentatively, D is TRBD1 (6 bases). From germline, CDR1 is LNHDA and CDR2 SQIVND (reference sequence). V was clipped by 7 bases and J by 0 bases, with 12 bases between them. The CDR3 contains 14 residues. Here the CDR3 DNA reads TGTGCCAGTATGGGGGACACTTCTAACTATGGCTACACCTTC. The encoded protein is CASMGDTSNYGYTF.

CDR3: CASRLLMNTEAFF. DNA of the CDR3: TGTGCCAGCAGATTACTAATGAACACTGAAGCTTTCTTT. V gene TRBV28 combines with J gene TRBJ1-1; D ambiguous. This CDR3 spans 13 amino acids. V dropped 6 bases and J dropped 0 bases, with 8 bases sitting between them. CDR1 MDHEN and CDR2 SYDVKM come from the germline V gene.

This rearrangement joins TRBV30 to TRBJ1-6; unclear D gene. The ends were cut back, 5 bases at V and 0 bases at J, with 8 bases in the middle. The CDR3 runs 14 residues. CDR1 and CDR2 (germline): GTSNPN, SVGIG (reference sequence). This chain's CDR3 is CAWELSSYNSPLHF. The CDR3 DNA reads TGTGCCTGGGAGTTGAGCTCCTATAATTCACCCCTCCACTTT. The full variable domain, in which reference TRBV30 and TRBJ1-6 provide the parts outside the CDR3, is SQTIHQWPATLVQPVGSPLSLECTVEGTSNPNLYWYRQAAGRGLQLLFYSVGIGQISSEVPQNLSASRPQDRQFILSSKKLLLSDSGFYLCAWELSSYNSPLHFGNGTRLTVT.

The chain carries TRBV3-1 (or the pseudogene TRBV3-2) and TRBJ2-7; 10 bases are shared with TRBD2. Trimming took 3 bases from V and 2 from J; bases not matched to a gene: 13. The CDR3 is made up of 18 amino acids. The germline V gene has CDR1 LGHDT and CDR2 YNNKEL (reference sequence). CDR3 sequence reads: CASSHNSLSGGSAYEQYF. The CDR3 DNA is TGTGCCAGCAGCCACAATAGCCTTAGCGGGGGGTCAGCCTACGAGCAGTACTTC.

V gene TRBV18 combines with J gene TRBJ1-3; weak D call: TRBD1 (5 bases). The CDR3 has 14 residues. Germline values: CDR1 KGHSH, CDR2 LQKENI. V was pared by 2 bases and J by 4 bases, with 9 bases between. CDR3 loop: CASSPSREGNTIYF. The CDR3 DNA reads as TGTGCCAGCTCACCATCCAGGGAAGGAAACACCATATATTTT.

This chain connects TRBV18 to TRBJ1-2; D may be TRBD1 (6 bases). There are 15 residues in the CDR3. Germline V gene lookup returns CDR1 KGHSH and CDR2 LQKENI. Trimming took off 5 bases at V and 2 bases at J, with 15 bases between the two ends. CDR3 sequence (DNA): TGTGCCAGCTCAGCCTACAGGGAAGTAAACTATGGCTACACCTTC. Its protein is CASSAYREVNYGYTF.

The chain employs TRBV11-3 and TRBJ2-1; TRBD2 agrees at 11 bases. Germline CDR1 is SGHNT and CDR2 is YENEEA. V gave up 0 bases and J gave up 6 bases; unmatched junction bases: 1. The CDR3 is 15 residues long. CDR3 amino acids: CASSLDSGRANEQFF. CDR3 DNA: TGTGCCAGCAGCTTAGATAGCGGGAGGGCCAATGAGCAGTTCTTC.

This clone was detected a few times. The rearrangement links TRBV12-3 or TRBV12-4 to TRBJ1-2; D is perhaps TRBD1 (5 bases). With 4 bases removed from V and 6 bases from J, the gap between germline ends came to 9 bases. The CDR3 loop spans 12 amino acids. The CDR3 DNA sequence: TGTGCCAGCAGTTCCCCAGGGAATGGCTACACCTTC. Protein: CASSSPGNGYTF.

This chain links TRBV6-1 with TRBJ1-2, with 7 nucleotides matching TRBD1. V was pared by 0 bases and J by 3 bases, with 7 bases of the junction left unmatched. The CDR3 consists of 16 residues. CDR1 and CDR2 (germline): MNHNS, SASEGT. CDR3 sequence reads: CASSEARGERYYGYTF. The CDR3 region has the DNA TGTGCCAGCAGTGAAGCCAGGGGGGAAAGGTACTATGGCTACACCTTC.

V is TRBV19 and J is TRBJ2-1; TRBD2 might be the D (6 bases). V lost 3 bases to trimming and J lost 9 bases, with 12 bases between them. CDR1 is LNHDA and CDR2 is SQIVND in the germline V gene (reference sequence). CDR3 length: 13 residues. This CDR3 is CASSIWGEIEQFF. CDR3 in DNA: TGTGCCAGTAGTATCTGGGGGGAGATTGAGCAGTTCTTC.

This clone was seen once. The chain links TRBV30 to TRBJ1-5; D perhaps matches TRBD1 (5 bases). This CDR3 region has 13 residues. Trimming cost V 0 bases and J 7 bases, with 10 bases left between them. Germline V lookup: CDR1 GTSNPN, CDR2 SVGIG (reference sequence). CDR3 coding DNA: TGTGCCTGGAGTGTACAGGATTGGCAGCCCCAGCATTTT. Its protein product is CAWSVQDWQPQHF. The full variable domain, its missing parts supplied by reference TRBV30 and TRBJ1-5, is SQTIHQWPATLVQPVGSPLSLECTVEGTSNPNLYWYRQAAGRGLQLLFYSVGIGQISSEVPQNLSASRPQDRQFILSSKKLLLSDSGFYLCAWSVQDWQPQHFGDGTRLSIL.

This clone appeared a single time. This chain joins TRBV6-1 and TRBJ1-3, with TRBD1 matching 10 bases. This CDR3 is built from 16 residues. Trimming removed 2 bases from V and 0 bases from J; junction bases left unmatched: 1. The germline CDR1 and CDR2 sequences are MNHNS and SASEGT. The CDR3 here is CASSEWTGGSGNTIYF. In nucleotides, the CDR3 is TGTGCCAGCAGTGAATGGACAGGGGGCTCTGGAAACACCATATATTTT.

The gene calls are TRBV2 and TRBJ2-6; 10 bases fit TRBD1. Germline values: CDR1 SNHLY, CDR2 FYNNEI. This CDR3 is 19 amino acids long. V lost 2 bases to trimming and J lost 0 bases; unmatched junction nucleotides: 7. The CDR3 DNA reads as TGTGCCAGCAGTGAACCCGGGACAGGGGTTAGCTCTGGGGCCAACGTCCTGACTTTC. It yields the protein CASSEPGTGVSSGANVLTF.

This sequence joins TRBV3-1 (or the pseudogene TRBV3-2) and TRBJ1-1; D is ambiguous. CDR3 length: 12 amino acids. Trimming took 2 bases from V and 5 from J, leaving 6 bases between them. Germline lookup yields CDR1 LGHDT and CDR2 YNNKEL (reference sequence). In nucleotides, the CDR3 is TGTGCCAGCAGCCAAACTAGGACTGAAGCTTTCTTT. Translating gives CASSQTRTEAFF.

This chain connects TRBV4-3 to TRBJ2-2; the match to TRBD1 covers 7 bases. The CDR3 totals 15 residues. Germline trimming cut 1 base from V and 5 bases from J; bases unmatched to any gene: 4. Germline V CDR1 and CDR2: LGHNA, YSLEER. The CDR3: CASSQAGQKTGELFF. In nucleotides, the CDR3 is TGCGCCAGCAGCCAAGCGGGACAGAAAACCGGGGAGCTGTTTTTT.

The chain couples TRBV24-1 to TRBJ2-5; D is uncertain. Trimming removed 1 base from V and 9 bases from J, with 14 bases in between. The germline CDR1 and CDR2 sequences are KGHDR and SFDVKD. CDR3 length: 14 residues. The CDR3 DNA reads as TGTGCCACCAGTGATTTTCTGTCTCTCTCGGCCCAGTACTTC. Translated: CATSDFLSLSAQYF.

V gene TRBV6-5 combines with J gene TRBJ2-6; D ambiguous. CDR1 MNHEY and CDR2 SVGAGI come from the germline V gene. V shed 0 bases and J shed 0 bases, with 6 bases lying between them. The CDR3 has 16 residues. In DNA, the CDR3 is TGTGCCAGCAGTTACTCACATATCTCTGGGGCCAACGTCCTGACTTTC. It encodes CASSYSHISGANVLTF.

This chain links TRBV13 with TRBJ1-5; 7 positions match TRBD1. The trim removed 8 bases at V and 7 bases at J, leaving 11 bases unmatched. Germline-derived CDR1 and CDR2 are PRHDT and FYEKMQ (reference sequence). The CDR3 is 14 amino acids. The CDR3 bases are TGTGCCAGCTCGCTAGGGGGCCCCGGGCAGCCCCAGCATTTT. Its translation: CASSLGGPGQPQHF.

This clone has a single count. This chain joins TRBV6-5 and TRBJ2-1; 8 nucleotides line up with TRBD1. The germline V gene encodes CDR1 MNHEY and CDR2 SVGAGI. The ends lost 3 bases at V and 7 bases at J; junction bases unmatched: 5. This CDR3 is built from 14 residues. The DNA for the CDR3 is TGTGCCAGCAGTTATTCGGACAGGGTAAATGAGCAGTTCTTC. It specifies CASSYSDRVNEQFF.